This T cell receptor (beta chain) derives from a study of T cell changes during pregnancy in multiple sclerosis. The CDR3 has 15 residues. Germline V gene lookup returns CDR1 PRHDT and CDR2 FYEKMQ (reference sequence). The V segment lost 5 bases and the J segment 3 bases; nucleotides outside the gene matches: 9. The assay was immunoSEQ multiplex PCR, and TCRdb's table has in-frame clones only and misses some. The table lists roughly 18,000 clones, more than 75% of them singletons, with approximately 1.2% in the top ten. The sequences come from CD4+ T cells from peripheral blood mononuclear cells, collected in the first trimester of pregnancy. The genes are TRBV13 and TRBJ2-7; 8 nucleotides match TRBD2. The clonotype originates from a female donor in good health, enrolled as a control in a pregnancy study. Written as DNA, the CDR3 is TGTGCCAGCAGCACGCGAGCCGGGACTAGCTACGAGCAGTACTTC. Translation gives CASSTRAGTSYEQYF.